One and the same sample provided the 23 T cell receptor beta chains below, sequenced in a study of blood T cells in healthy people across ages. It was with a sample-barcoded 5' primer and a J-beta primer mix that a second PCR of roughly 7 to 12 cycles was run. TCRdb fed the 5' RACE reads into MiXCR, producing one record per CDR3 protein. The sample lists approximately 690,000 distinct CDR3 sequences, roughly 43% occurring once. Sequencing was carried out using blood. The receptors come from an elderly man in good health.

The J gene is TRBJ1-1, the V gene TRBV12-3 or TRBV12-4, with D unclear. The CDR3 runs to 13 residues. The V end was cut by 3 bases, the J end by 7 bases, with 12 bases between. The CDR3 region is CASSFFGMGEAFF. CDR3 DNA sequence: TGTGCCAGCAGTTTTTTTGGGATGGGTGAAGCTTTCTTT.

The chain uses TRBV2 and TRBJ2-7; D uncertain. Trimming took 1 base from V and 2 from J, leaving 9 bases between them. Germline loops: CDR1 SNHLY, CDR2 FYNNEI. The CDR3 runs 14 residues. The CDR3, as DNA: TGTGCCAGCAGTGAAGTAAGGGCCCCCTACGAGCAGTACTTC. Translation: CASSEVRAPYEQYF. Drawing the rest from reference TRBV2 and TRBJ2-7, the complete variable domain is EPEVTQTPSHQVTQMGQEVILRCVPISNHLYFYWYRQILGQKVEFLVSFYNNEISEKSEIFDDQFSVERPDGSNFTLKIRSTKLEDSAMYFCASSEVRAPYEQYFGPGTRLTVT.

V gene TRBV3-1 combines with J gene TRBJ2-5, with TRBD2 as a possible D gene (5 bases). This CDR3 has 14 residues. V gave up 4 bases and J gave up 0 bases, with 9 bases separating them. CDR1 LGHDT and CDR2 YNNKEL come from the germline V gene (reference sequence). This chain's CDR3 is CASSPRGNQETQYF. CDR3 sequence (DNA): TGTGCCAGCAGCCCTCGGGGTAACCAAGAGACCCAGTACTTC.

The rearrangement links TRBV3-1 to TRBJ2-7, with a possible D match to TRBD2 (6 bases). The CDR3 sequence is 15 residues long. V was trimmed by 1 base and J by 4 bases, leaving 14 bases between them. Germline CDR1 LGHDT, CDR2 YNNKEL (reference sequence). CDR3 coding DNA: TGTGCCAGCAGCCAAGTAGGCGGGAAATCGTACGAGCAGTACTTC. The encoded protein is CASSQVGGKSYEQYF.

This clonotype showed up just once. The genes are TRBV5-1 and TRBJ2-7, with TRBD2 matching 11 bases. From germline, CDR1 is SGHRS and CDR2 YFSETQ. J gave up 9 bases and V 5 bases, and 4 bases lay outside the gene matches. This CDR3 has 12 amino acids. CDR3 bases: TGCGCCAGCAGTACCGGACTAGCGGGGCAGTACTTC. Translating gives CASSTGLAGQYF.

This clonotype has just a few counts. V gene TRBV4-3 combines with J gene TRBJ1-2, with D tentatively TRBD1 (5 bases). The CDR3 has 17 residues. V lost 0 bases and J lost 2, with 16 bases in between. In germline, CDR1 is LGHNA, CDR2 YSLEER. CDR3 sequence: CASSQDPRNGGNYGYTF. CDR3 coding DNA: TGCGCCAGCAGCCAAGATCCTCGGAACGGGGGGAACTATGGCTACACCTTC.

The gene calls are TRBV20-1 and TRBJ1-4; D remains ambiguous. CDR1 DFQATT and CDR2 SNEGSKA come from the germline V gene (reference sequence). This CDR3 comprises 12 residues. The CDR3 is CGLEALGEKLFF. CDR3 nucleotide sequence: TGCGGACTGGAGGCGTTGGGTGAAAAACTGTTTTTT.

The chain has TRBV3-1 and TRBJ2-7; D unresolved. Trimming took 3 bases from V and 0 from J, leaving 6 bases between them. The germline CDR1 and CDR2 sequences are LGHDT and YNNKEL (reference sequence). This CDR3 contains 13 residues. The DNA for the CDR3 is TGTGCCAGCAGCCAGGTGAGCTCCTACGAGCAGTACTTC. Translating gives CASSQVSSYEQYF.

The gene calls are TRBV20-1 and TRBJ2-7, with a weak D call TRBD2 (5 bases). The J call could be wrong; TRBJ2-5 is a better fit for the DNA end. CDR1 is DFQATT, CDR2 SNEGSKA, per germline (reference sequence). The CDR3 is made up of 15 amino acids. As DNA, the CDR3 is TGCAGTGCTGGTGAACTCGTGGTGGAGGAAGAGACCCAGTACTTC. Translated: CSAGELVVEEETQYF.

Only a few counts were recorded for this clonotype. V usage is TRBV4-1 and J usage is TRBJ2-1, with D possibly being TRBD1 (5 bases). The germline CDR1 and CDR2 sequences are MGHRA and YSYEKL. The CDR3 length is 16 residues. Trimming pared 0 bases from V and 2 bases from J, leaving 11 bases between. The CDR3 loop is CASSQDLDSPYNEQFF. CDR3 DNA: TGCGCCAGCAGCCAAGATTTAGACAGTCCCTACAATGAGCAGTTCTTC.

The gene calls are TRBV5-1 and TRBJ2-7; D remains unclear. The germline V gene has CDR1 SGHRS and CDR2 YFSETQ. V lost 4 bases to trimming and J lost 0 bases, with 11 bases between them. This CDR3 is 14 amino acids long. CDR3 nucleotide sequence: TGCGCCAGCAGCCTTGTTTTTAGCTCCTACGAGCAGTACTTC. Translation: CASSLVFSSYEQYF.

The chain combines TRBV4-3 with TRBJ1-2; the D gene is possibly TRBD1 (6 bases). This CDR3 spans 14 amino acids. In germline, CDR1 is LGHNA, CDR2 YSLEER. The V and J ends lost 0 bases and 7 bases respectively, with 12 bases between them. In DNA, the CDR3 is TGCGCCAGCAGCCAAGAAGGCCAGGGGTCTGGCTACACCTTC. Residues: CASSQEGQGSGYTF.

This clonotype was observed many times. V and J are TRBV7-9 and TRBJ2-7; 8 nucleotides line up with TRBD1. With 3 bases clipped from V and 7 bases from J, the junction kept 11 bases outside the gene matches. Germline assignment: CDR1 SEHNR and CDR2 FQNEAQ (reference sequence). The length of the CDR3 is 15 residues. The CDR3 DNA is TGTGCCAGCAGCTTTGACGACAGGGGCAACCGTGAGCAGTACTTC. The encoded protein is CASSFDDRGNREQYF.

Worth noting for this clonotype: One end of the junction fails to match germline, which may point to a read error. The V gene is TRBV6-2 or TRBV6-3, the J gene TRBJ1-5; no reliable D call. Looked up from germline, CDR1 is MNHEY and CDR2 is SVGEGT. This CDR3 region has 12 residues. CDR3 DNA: TGTGCCAGCAGTTATAGCAATCAGCTCCAGCATTTT. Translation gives CASSYSNQLQHF.

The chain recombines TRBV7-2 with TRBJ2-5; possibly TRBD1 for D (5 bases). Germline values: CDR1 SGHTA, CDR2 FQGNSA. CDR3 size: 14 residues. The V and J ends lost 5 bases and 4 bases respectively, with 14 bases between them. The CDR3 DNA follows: TGTGCCAGCAGCGCGCAGGGTGGATCAGAGACCCAGTACTTC. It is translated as CASSAQGGSETQYF.

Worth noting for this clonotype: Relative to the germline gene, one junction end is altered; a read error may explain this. The CDR3 spells CAGSSAGTGRNEQFF. The DNA of the CDR3 is TGTGCCGGCAGTTCCGCCGGGACAGGGAGGAATGAGCAGTTCTTC. The chain combines TRBV27 with TRBJ2-1, with 9 bases that match TRBD1. Germline assignment: CDR1 MNHEY and CDR2 SMNVEV (reference sequence). The CDR3 is made up of 15 amino acids.

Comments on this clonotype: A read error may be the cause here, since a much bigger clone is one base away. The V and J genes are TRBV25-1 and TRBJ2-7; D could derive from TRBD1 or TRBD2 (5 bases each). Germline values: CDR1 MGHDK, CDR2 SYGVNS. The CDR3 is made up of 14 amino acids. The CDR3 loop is CASARGRSSYERYF. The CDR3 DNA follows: TGTGCCAGCGCTCGGGGACGGAGCTCCTACGAGCGGTACTTC.

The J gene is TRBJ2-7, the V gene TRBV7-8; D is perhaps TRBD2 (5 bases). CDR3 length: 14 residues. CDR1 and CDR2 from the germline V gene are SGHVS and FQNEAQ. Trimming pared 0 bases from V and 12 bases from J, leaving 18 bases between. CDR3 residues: CASSLASLAETRYF. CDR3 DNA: TGTGCCAGCAGCTTAGCGAGCCTAGCAGAGACCCGGTACTTC.

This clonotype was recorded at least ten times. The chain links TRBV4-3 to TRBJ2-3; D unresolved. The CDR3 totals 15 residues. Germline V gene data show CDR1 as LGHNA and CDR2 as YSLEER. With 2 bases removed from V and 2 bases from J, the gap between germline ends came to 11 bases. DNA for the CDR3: TGCGCCAGCAGCCAAATAGACGAGGACACAGATACGCAGTATTTT. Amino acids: CASSQIDEDTDTQYF.

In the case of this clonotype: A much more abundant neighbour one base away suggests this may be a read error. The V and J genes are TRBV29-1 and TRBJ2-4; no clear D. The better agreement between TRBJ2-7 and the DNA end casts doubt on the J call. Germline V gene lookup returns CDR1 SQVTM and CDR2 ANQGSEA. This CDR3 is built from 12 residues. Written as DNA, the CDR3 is TGCAGCGCTGGCCGCGGCAGATACGAGCAGTACTTC. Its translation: CSAGRGRYEQYF.

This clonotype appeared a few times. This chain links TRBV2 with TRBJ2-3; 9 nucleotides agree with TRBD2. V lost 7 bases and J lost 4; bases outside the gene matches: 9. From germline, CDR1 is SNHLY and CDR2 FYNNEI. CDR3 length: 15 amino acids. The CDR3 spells CASKNVAGAADTQYF. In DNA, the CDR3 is TGTGCCAGCAAAAATGTAGCGGGGGCCGCAGATACGCAGTATTTT.

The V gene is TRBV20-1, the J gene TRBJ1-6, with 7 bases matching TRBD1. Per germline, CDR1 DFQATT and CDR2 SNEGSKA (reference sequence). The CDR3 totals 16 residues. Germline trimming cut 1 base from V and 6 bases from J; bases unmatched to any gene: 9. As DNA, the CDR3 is TGCAGTGCTAGAGGAAAGATGACAGGGAGTAATTCACCCCTCCACTTT. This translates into CSARGKMTGSNSPLHF.

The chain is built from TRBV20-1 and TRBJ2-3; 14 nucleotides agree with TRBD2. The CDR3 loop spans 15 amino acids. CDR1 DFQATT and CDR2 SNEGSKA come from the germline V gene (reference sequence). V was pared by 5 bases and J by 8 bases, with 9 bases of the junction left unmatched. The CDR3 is CSARTSGGTSGTQYF. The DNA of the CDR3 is TGCAGTGCTCGGACTAGCGGGGGGACTTCAGGTACGCAGTATTTT.